Listed below are T cell receptor beta chains from one sample, sequenced in a study of identical twins. TCRdb redid the calling of the 5' RACE reads with MiXCR, one entry per CDR3 protein. The sample yields under 800,000 distinct CDR3 sequences, roughly 20% seen once. This sample was shared with a second study, whose subject was T cells expressing NK-cell markers.

The sequencing input was PBMCs. These receptors came from a woman younger than 30 in good health. CDR3s include the opening cysteine and the closing phenylalanine or tryptophan. The order of the fields is V gene, clone size, D gene, J gene, CDR3 protein, CDR3 DNA. D genes are given only for firm matches. The size entry is marked missing in some rows and otherwise reads once, few, many or a size class.

>TRBV12-3/TRBV12-4|few|NA|TRBJ2-3
CASSSPYTQYF
TGTGCCAGCAGTTCCCCATATACGCAGTATTTT
>TRBV15|few|NA|TRBJ2-7
CATSPFKTGARYEQYF
TGTGCCACCAGCCCCTTTAAGACAGGCGCCCGGTACGAGCAGTACTTC
>TRBV12-3/TRBV12-4|many|TRBD2|TRBJ2-7
CASSFAGGSYEQYF
TGTGCCAGCAGTTTTGCGGGAGGATCCTACGAGCAGTACTTC
>TRBV12-5|few|NA|TRBJ2-4
CASGLAGLAKNIQYF
TGTGCTAGTGGTTTGGCGGGACTAGCCAAAAACATTCAGTACTTC
>TRBV5-1|once|TRBD2|TRBJ2-1
CASSLDTGGLSYNEQFF
TGCGCCAGCAGCTTGGATACGGGAGGCCTCTCCTACAATGAGCAGTTCTTC
>TRBV6-1|NA|NA|TRBJ1-2
CASSLSGQSYGYTF
TGTGCCAGCAGCCTATCGGGACAAAGCTATGGCTACACCTTC
>TRBV12-3/TRBV12-4|NA|NA|TRBJ2-1
CASSAGDRLLDEQFF
TGTGCCAGCAGTGCCGGGGACCGGCTCCTCGATGAGCAGTTCTTC
>TRBV20-1|few|NA|TRBJ2-3
CSASARQVGTDTQYF
TGCAGTGCTAGCGCCCGACAGGTGGGGACAGATACGCAGTATTTT
>TRBV12-3/TRBV12-4|few|NA|TRBJ2-7
CASRDGAYEQYF
TGTGCCAGCAGGGACGGAGCCTACGAGCAGTACTTC
>TRBV19|NA|TRBD2|TRBJ2-1
CASSSQLAGLHNEQFF
TGTGCCAGTAGTAGCCAATTAGCGGGGCTGCACAATGAGCAGTTCTTC
>TRBV29-1|many|TRBD1|TRBJ2-7
CSVEGGTGGAYEQYF
TGCAGCGTTGAAGGAGGGACAGGGGGGGCCTACGAGCAGTACTTC
>TRBV20-1|NA|TRBD2|TRBJ2-2
CSARESQRGNTGELFF
TGCAGTGCTAGAGAGTCCCAGCGGGGGAACACCGGGGAGCTGTTTTTT
>TRBV7-3|NA|NA|TRBJ1-1
CASSLRPAGANTEAFF
TGTGCCAGCAGCTTAAGGCCGGCCGGAGCGAACACTGAAGCTTTCTTT
>TRBV10-3|few|NA|TRBJ2-5
CAIRGEETQYF
TGTGCCATCAGGGGGGAAGAGACCCAGTACTTC
>TRBV9|NA|NA|TRBJ1-2
CASSDEQGGGYTF
TGTGCCAGCAGCGACGAACAGGGAGGTGGCTACACCTTC
>TRBV11-2|few|TRBD2|TRBJ2-1
CASSSGGLAGYNEQFF
TGTGCCAGCAGCTCTGGAGGACTAGCCGGTTACAATGAGCAGTTCTTC
>TRBV6-1|NA|NA|TRBJ1-2
CASRPRIGVSVYTF
TGTGCCAGCAGACCGCGTATTGGAGTTTCGGTCTACACCTTC
>TRBV20-1|NA|NA|TRBJ2-2
CSAISGTPNTGELFF
TGCAGTGCAATTTCCGGGACTCCGAACACCGGGGAGCTGTTTTTT
>TRBV20-1|few|NA|TRBJ2-5
CSARPTIVGSETQYF
TGCAGTGCTAGGCCAACCATAGTGGGGTCTGAGACCCAGTACTTC
>TRBV7-6|many|NA|TRBJ2-5
CASSPGLNQETQYF
TGTGCCAGCAGCCCGGGACTTAACCAAGAGACCCAGTACTTC
>TRBV20-1|many|TRBD2|TRBJ2-2
CSARDGIAGVNTGELFF
TGCAGTGCTAGAGATGGGATAGCGGGGGTAAACACCGGGGAGCTGTTTTTT
>TRBV24-1|few|NA|TRBJ2-1
CATSDPRNEQFF
TGTGCCACCAGTGACCCGCGGAATGAGCAGTTCTTC
>TRBV18|NA|NA|TRBJ2-5
CASSASVGIRETQYF
TGTGCCAGCTCCGCGTCGGTAGGGATCAGGGAGACCCAGTACTTC
>TRBV12-3/TRBV12-4|few|NA|TRBJ2-7
CASSPFGVKGYYEQYF
TGTGCCAGCAGCCCATTTGGGGTCAAGGGCTACTACGAGCAGTACTTC
>TRBV12-3/TRBV12-4|few|NA|TRBJ2-7
CASSLPTGSRYEQYF
TGTGCCAGCAGTTTACCGACGGGGAGTCGCTACGAGCAGTACTTC
>TRBV11-2|many|NA|TRBJ2-6
CASSFTRDTSGANVLTF
TGTGCCAGCAGCTTTACCCGGGACACCTCTGGGGCCAACGTCCTGACTTTC
>TRBV30|NA|NA|TRBJ2-3
CAWSTPRPGRYF
TGTGCCTGGAGTACCCCTCGTCCAGGGCGGTATTTT
>TRBV7-9|few|NA|TRBJ2-3
CASSPSGRVPDTQYF
TGTGCCAGCAGCCCGAGTGGAAGGGTACCAGATACGCAGTATTTT
>TRBV20-1|many|TRBD2|TRBJ2-1
CSAPAGGPSYNEQFF
TGCAGTGCCCCAGCGGGGGGGCCGTCCTACAATGAGCAGTTCTTC
>TRBV5-1|NA|NA|TRBJ2-2
CASGISGGNTGELFF
TGCGCCAGCGGGATTAGCGGTGGAAACACCGGGGAGCTGTTTTTT
>TRBV5-1|NA|TRBD1|TRBJ2-1
CASSQDRGGTNEQFF
TGCGCCAGCAGCCAGGACAGGGGAGGGACCAATGAGCAGTTCTTC
>TRBV15|NA|TRBD2|TRBJ2-1
CATSRPQVSGSIYEQFF
TGTGCCACCAGCAGACCCCAGGTTAGCGGGAGTATCTATGAGCAGTTCTTC
>TRBV20-1|NA|TRBD1|TRBJ2-7
CSAKGTGVHEQYF
TGCAGTGCTAAGGGGACAGGGGTGCACGAGCAGTACTTC
>TRBV20-1|few|NA|TRBJ1-2
CSARRENNYGYTF
TGCAGTGCTAGGAGGGAGAATAACTATGGCTACACCTTC